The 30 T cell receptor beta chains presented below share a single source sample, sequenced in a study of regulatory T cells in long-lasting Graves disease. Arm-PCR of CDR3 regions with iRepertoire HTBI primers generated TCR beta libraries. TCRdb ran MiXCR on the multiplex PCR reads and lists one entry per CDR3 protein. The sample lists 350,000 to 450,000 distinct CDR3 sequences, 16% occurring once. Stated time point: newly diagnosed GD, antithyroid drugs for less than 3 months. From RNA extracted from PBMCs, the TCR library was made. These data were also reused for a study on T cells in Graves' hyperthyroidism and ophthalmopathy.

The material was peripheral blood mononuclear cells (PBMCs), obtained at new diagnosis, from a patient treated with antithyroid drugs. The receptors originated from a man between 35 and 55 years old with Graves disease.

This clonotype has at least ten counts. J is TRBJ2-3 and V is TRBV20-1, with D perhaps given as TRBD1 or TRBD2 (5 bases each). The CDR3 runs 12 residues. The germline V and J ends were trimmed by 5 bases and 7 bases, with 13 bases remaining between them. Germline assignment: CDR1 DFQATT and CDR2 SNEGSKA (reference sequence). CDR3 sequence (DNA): TGCAGTGCTGGGGGTCCGGTATATACGCAGTATTTT. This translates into CSAGGPVYTQYF.

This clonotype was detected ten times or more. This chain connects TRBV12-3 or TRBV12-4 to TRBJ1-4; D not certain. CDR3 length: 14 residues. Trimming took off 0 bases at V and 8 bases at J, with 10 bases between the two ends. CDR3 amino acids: CASSLAATGEKLFF. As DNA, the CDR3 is TGTGCCAGCAGTTTAGCGGCAACGGGGGAAAAACTGTTTTTT.

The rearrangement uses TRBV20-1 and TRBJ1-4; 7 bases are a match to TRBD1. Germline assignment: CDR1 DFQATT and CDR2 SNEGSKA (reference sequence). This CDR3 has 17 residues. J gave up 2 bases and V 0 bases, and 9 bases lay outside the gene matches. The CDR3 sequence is CSARDLQGGGTNEKLFF. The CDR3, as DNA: TGCAGTGCTAGAGATTTGCAGGGGGGGGGGACTAATGAAAAACTGTTTTTT.

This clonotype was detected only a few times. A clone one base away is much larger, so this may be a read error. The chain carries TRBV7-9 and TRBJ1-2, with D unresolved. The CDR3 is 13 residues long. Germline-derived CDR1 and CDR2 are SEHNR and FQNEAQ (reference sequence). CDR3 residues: CASSLRTNYSYTF. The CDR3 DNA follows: TGTGCCAGCAGCTTAAGGACGAACTATAGCTACACCTTC.

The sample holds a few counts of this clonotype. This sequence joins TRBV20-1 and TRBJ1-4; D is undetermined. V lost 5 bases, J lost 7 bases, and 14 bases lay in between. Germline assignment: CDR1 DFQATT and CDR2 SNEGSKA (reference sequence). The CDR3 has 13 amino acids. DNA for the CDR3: TGCAGTGCTCTCGACCTGATAGGTGAAAAACTGTTTTTT. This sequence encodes CSALDLIGEKLFF.

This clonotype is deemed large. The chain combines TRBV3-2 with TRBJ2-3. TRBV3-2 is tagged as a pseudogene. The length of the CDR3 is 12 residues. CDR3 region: CASSSGPDTQYF. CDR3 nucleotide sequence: TGTGCCAGCAGCAGTGGTCCGGATACGCAGTATTTT.

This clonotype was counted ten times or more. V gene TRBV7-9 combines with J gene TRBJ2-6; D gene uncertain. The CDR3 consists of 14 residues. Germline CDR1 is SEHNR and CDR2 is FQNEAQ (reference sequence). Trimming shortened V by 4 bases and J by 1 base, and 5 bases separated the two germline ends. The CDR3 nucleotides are TGTGCCAGCAGCTGGCCATCTGGGGCCAACGTCCTGACTTTC. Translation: CASSWPSGANVLTF. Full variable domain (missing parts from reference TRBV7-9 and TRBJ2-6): DTGVSQNPRHKITKRGQNVTFRCDPISEHNRLYWYRQTLGQGPEFLTYFQNEAQLEKSRLLSDRFSAERPKGSFSTLEIQRTEQGDSAMYLCASSWPSGANVLTFGAGSRLTVL.

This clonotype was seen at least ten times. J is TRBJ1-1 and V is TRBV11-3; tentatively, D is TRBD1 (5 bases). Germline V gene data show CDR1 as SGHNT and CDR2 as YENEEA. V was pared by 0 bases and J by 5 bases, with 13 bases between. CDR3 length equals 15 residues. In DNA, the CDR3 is TGTGCCAGCAGCTTAGACAGGGCCATTAGGACTGAAGCTTTCTTT. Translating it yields CASSLDRAIRTEAFF.

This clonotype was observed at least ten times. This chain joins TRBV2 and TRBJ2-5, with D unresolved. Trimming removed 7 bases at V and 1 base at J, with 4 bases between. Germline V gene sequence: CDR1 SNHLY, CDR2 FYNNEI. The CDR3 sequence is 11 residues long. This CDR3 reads CASKFQETQYF. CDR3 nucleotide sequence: TGTGCCAGCAAGTTCCAAGAGACCCAGTACTTC.

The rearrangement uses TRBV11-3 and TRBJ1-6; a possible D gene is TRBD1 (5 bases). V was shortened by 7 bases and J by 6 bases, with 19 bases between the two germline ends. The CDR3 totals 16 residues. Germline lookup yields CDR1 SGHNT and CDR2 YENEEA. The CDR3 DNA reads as TGTGCCAGCAAGACTTCCTCGGGACTGCTTAATTCACCCCTCCACTTT. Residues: CASKTSSGLLNSPLHF.

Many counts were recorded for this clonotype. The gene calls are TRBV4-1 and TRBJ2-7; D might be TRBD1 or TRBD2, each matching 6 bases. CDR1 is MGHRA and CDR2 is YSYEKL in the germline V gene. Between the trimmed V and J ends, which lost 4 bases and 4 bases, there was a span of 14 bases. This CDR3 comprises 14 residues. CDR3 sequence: CASSRLGGLYEQYF. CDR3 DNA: TGCGCCAGCAGCCGTTTAGGGGGACTTTACGAGCAGTACTTC.

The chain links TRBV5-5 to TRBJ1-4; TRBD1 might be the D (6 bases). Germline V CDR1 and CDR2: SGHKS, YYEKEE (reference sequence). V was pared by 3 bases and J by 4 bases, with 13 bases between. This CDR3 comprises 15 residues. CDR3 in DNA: TGTGCCAGCAGCTCCACGACAGGACGTAATGAAAAACTGTTTTTT. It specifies CASSSTTGRNEKLFF.

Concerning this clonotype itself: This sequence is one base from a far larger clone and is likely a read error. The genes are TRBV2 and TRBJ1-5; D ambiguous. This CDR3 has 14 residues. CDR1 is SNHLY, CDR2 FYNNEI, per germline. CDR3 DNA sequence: TGTGCCGGCAGCCTATCGCGCCCGGATCAGCCCCAGCATTTT. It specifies CAGSLSRPDQPQHF.

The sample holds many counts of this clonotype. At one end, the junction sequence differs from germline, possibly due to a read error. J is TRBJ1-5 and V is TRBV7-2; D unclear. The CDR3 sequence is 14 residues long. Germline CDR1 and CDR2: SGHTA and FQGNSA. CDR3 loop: CASSLVGLAGVLDF. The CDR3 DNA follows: TGTGCCAGCAGCTTAGTCGGTTTGGCTGGGGTGTTGGATTTT.

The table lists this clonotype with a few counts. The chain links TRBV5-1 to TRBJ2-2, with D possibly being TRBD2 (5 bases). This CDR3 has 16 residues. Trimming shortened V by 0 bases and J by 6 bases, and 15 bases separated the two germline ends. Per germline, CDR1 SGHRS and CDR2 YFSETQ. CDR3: CASSLEVRGTSGELFF. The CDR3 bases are TGCGCCAGCAGCTTGGAAGTTCGGGGAACCTCCGGGGAGCTGTTTTTT.

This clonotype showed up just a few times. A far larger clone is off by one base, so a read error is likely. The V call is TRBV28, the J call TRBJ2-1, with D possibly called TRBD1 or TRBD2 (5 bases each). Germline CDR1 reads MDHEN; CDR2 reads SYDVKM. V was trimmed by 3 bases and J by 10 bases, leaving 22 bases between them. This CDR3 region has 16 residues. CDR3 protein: CASSFDFGDGAYEQFF. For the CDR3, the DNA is TGTGCCAGCAGTTTTGACTTTGGGGACGGGGCCTACGAGCAGTTCTTC.

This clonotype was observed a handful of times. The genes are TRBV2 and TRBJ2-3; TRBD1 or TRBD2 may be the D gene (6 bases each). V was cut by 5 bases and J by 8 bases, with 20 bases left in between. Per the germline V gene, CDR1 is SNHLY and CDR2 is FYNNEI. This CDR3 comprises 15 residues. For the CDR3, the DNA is TGTGCCAGCAGTATCCTCGGGGGCCCGACGGGTACGCAGTATTTT. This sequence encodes CASSILGGPTGTQYF. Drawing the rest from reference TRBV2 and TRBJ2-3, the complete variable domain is EPEVTQTPSHQVTQMGQEVILRCVPISNHLYFYWYRQILGQKVEFLVSFYNNEISEKSEIFDDQFSVERPDGSNFTLKIRSTKLEDSAMYFCASSILGGPTGTQYFGPGTRLTVL.

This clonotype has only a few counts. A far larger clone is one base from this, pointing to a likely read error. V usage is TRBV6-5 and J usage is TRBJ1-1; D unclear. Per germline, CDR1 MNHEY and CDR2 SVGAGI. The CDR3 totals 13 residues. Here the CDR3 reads CASSSRENTGAFF. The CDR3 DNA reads TGTGCCAGCAGTTCCCGGGAGAACACTGGAGCTTTCTTT.

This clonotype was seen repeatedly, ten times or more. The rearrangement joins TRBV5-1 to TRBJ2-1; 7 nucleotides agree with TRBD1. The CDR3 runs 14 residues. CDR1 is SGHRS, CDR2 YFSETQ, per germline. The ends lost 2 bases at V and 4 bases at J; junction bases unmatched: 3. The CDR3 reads CASSLGDSYNEQFF. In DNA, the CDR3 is TGCGCCAGCAGCTTAGGGGACAGTTACAATGAGCAGTTCTTC.

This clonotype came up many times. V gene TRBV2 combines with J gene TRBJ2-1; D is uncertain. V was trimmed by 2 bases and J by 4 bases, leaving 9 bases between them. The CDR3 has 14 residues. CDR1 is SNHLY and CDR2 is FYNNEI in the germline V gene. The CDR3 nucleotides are TGTGCCAGCAGTGAACACCAACTATACAATGAGCAGTTCTTC. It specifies CASSEHQLYNEQFF.

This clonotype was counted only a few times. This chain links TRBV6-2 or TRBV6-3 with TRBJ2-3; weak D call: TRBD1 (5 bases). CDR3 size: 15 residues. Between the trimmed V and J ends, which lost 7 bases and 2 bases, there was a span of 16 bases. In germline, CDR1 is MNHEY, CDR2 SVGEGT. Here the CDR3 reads CASTNQGQITDTQYF. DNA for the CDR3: TGTGCCAGCACTAACCAGGGCCAAATCACAGATACGCAGTATTTT.

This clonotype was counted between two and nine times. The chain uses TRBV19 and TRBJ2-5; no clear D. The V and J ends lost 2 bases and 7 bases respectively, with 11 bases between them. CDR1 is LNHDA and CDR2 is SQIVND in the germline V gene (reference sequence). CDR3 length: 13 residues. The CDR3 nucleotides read TGTGCCAGTAGTATATCTGGGTATGGGACCCAGTACTTC. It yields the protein CASSISGYGTQYF.

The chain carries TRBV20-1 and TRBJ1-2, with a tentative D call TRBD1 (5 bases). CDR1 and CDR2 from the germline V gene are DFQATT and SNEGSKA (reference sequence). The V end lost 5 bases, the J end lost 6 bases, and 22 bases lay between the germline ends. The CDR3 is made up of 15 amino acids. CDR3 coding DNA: TGCAGTGCTGAACCCATAGCAGGGCTCCTCAATGGCTACACCTTC. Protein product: CSAEPIAGLLNGYTF.

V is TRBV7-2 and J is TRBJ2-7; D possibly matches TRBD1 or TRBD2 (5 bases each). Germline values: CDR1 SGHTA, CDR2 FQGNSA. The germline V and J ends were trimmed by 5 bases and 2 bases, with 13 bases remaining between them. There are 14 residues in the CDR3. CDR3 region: CASSQGRNTYEQYF. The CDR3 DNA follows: TGTGCCAGCAGCCAGGGACGGAACACCTACGAGCAGTACTTC. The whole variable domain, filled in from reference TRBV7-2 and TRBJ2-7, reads GAGVSQSPSNKVTEKGKDVELRCDPISGHTALYWYRQSLGQGLEFLIYFQGNSAPDKSGLPSDRFSAERTGGSVSTLTIQRTQQEDSAVYLCASSQGRNTYEQYFGPGTRLTVT.

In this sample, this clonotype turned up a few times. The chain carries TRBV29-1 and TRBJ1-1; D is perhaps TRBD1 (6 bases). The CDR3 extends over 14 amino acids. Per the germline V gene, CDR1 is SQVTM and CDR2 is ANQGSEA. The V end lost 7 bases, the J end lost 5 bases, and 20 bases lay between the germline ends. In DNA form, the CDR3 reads TGCAGCGCAGTAGACAGGCCCTTAGGAACTGAAGCTTTCTTT. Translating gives CSAVDRPLGTEAFF. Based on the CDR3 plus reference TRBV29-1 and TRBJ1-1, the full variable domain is SAVISQKPSRDICQRGTSLTIQCQVDSQVTMMFWYRQQPGQSLTLIATANQGSEATYESGFVIDKFPISRPNLTFSTLTVSNMSPEDSSIYLCSAVDRPLGTEAFFGQGTRLTVV.

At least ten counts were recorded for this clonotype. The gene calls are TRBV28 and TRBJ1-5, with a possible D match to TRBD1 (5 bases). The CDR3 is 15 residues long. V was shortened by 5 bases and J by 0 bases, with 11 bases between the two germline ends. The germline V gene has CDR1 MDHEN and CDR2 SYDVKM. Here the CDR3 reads CASSRSRASNQPQHF. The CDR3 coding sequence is TGTGCCAGCAGTCGAAGCAGGGCTAGCAATCAGCCCCAGCATTTT.

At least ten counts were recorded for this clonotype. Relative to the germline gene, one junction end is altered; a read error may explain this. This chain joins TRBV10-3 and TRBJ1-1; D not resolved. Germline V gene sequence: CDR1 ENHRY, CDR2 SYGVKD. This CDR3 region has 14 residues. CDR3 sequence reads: CAIGETRGSTEAFF. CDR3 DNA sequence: TGTGCCATCGGTGAGACCCGTGGGAGCACTGAAGCTTTCTTT.

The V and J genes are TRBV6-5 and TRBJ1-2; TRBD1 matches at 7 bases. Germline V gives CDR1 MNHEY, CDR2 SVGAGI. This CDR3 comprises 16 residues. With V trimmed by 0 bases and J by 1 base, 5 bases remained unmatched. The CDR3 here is CASSYSLNRGNYGYTF. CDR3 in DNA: TGTGCCAGCAGTTACTCGTTAAACAGGGGTAACTATGGCTACACCTTC.

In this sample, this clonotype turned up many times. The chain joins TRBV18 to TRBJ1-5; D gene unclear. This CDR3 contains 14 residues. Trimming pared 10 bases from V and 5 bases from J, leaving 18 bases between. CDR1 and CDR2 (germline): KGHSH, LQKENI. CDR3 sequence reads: CATTAGGFDQPQHF. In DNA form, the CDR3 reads TGTGCCACCACCGCCGGAGGCTTTGATCAGCCCCAGCATTTT.

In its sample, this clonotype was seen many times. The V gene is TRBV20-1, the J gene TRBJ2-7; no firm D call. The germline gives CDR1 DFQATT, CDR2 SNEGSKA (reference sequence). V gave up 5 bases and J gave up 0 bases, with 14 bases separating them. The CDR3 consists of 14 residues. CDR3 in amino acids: CSARRDGSSYEQYF. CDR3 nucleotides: TGCAGTGCTCGTCGAGACGGAAGCTCCTACGAGCAGTACTTC.